These T cell receptor beta chains were read from a single sample in a study of glioma-infiltrating T cells after dendritic cell vaccination. TCRdb's table, derived via immunoSEQ multiplex PCR, lists solely in-frame clones and lacks some. The sample consists of about 82,000 clones, approximately 90% of them appearing once. The sequences come from blood, collected before dendritic cell vaccination. The origin of the receptors is a human donor with glioblastoma. Each CDR3 is given with its conserved first and last residue. A D gene is named only where the DNA matches it firmly. Clone size is not always given. Where it is, it says once, few, many or a class for expanded clones.

v_call	d_call	clone_size	j_call	cdr3_aa	cdr3_nt
TRBV5-1	TRBD1	.	TRBJ1-4	CASRGAGQGNEKLFF	TGCGCCAGCAGGGGTGCCGGACAGGGTAATGAAAAACTGTTTTTT
TRBV2	TRBD1	.	TRBJ2-1	CASLTGGEQFF	TGTGCCAGCCTAACAGGGGGTGAGCAGTTCTTC
TRBV4-2	TRBD1	.	TRBJ2-1	CASSQVSGQGNEQFF	TGTGCCAGCAGCCAAGTTTCGGGACAGGGCAATGAGCAGTTCTTC
TRBV11-2	TRBD1	.	TRBJ2-2	CASSFWFPGQGAGELFF	TGTGCCAGCAGCTTTTGGTTCCCCGGACAGGGGGCCGGGGAGCTGTTTTTT
TRBV7-2	.	.	TRBJ2-5	CASSSYVGPQYF	TGTGCCAGCAGCTCCTACGTGGGGCCCCAGTACTTC
TRBV13	TRBD2	.	TRBJ2-5	CASSSGGNQETQYF	TGTGCCAGCAGCTCCGGGGGGAACCAAGAGACCCAGTACTTC
TRBV9	.	once	TRBJ2-7	CASSPRGSGEQYF	TGTGCCAGCAGCCCCCGGGGGTCTGGCGAGCAGTACTTC
TRBV10-1	.	.	TRBJ2-3	CASSEHQGTTDTQYF	TGCGCCAGCAGTGAGCACCAGGGGACCACAGATACGCAGTATTTT
TRBV18	TRBD1	.	TRBJ1-1	CASSDRASVSEAFF	TGTGCCAGCTCCGACAGGGCTAGTGTATCTGAAGCTTTCTTT
TRBV30	TRBD2	.	TRBJ2-5	CAWSGAGGHQETQYF	TGTGCCTGGAGTGGAGCGGGGGGCCACCAAGAGACCCAGTACTTC
TRBV11-3	TRBD1	.	TRBJ2-7	CASSLGGTGGREQYF	TGTGCCAGCAGCTTAGGCGGGACAGGGGGTCGCGAGCAGTACTTC
TRBV6-1	.	.	TRBJ1-4	CASSEGTTRFGKLFF	TGTGCCAGCAGTGAGGGGACAACAAGGTTCGGAAAACTGTTTTTT
TRBV5-4	TRBD1	.	TRBJ2-7	CASSSDRQITYEQYF	TGTGCCAGCAGCTCGGACAGGCAAATTACCTACGAGCAGTACTTC
TRBV4-1	.	.	TRBJ1-1	CASSQLNRDEEAFF	TGCGCCAGCAGCCAGTTAAACAGGGACGAGGAAGCTTTCTTT
TRBV18	.	.	TRBJ2-2	CASSQQDTGELFF	TGTGCCAGCTCCCAACAAGACACCGGGGAGCTGTTTTTT
TRBV6-1	TRBD2	.	TRBJ2-1	CASSPTSGSSDEQFF	TGTGCCAGCAGTCCGACTAGCGGGAGCTCTGATGAGCAGTTCTTC
TRBV30	.	once	TRBJ2-7	CAWYRGGGEQYF	TGTGCCTGGTACAGGGGGGGTGGCGAGCAGTACTTC
TRBV27	TRBD2	.	TRBJ2-7	CASTSAGGPYGQYF	TGTGCCAGCACCTCCGCGGGAGGGCCCTACGGGCAGTACTTC
TRBV5-1	.	once	TRBJ2-2	CASSPLQGQAGRRTGELFF	TGCGCCAGCAGCCCCCTTCAGGGGCAGGCCGGGCGGAGGACCGGGGAGCTGTTTTTT
TRBV2	.	once	TRBJ1-1	CASSDFGRARTEAFF	TGTGCCAGCAGTGACTTCGGGAGGGCCAGGACTGAAGCTTTCTTT
TRBV25-1	.	.	TRBJ1-4	CASSDPRGNEKLFF	TGTGCCAGCAGTGACCCCAGGGGAAATGAAAAACTGTTTTTT
TRBV7-6	TRBD2	.	TRBJ2-2	CASSSASGRDTGELFF	TGTGCCAGCAGCAGCGCTAGCGGTCGAGACACCGGGGAGCTGTTTTTT
TRBV13	.	.	TRBJ2-7	CASSLGLLGREQYF	TGTGCCAGCAGCTTAGGCCTACTAGGAAGGGAGCAGTACTTC
TRBV19	.	.	TRBJ1-5	CASSRPDRYSNQPQHF	TGTGCCAGTAGTAGACCAGACAGGTATAGCAATCAGCCCCAGCATTTT
TRBV30	.	.	TRBJ1-5	CAWSVIGSSNQPQHF	TGTGCCTGGAGTGTAATAGGGAGTAGCAATCAGCCCCAGCATTTT
TRBV9	.	.	TRBJ1-1	CASSPFNTEAFF	TGTGCCAGCAGCCCCTTCAACACTGAAGCTTTCTTT
TRBV5-1	TRBD1	.	TRBJ1-2	CASSFNRGYGYTF	TGCGCCAGCAGCTTCAACAGGGGCTATGGCTACACCTTC
TRBV6-1	TRBD2	.	TRBJ2-1	CASGSSGGANNEQFF	TGTGCCAGCGGGAGTAGCGGGGGGGCCAACAATGAGCAGTTCTTC
TRBV18	TRBD1	.	TRBJ2-5	CASSPPGQGAPETQYF	TGTGCCAGCTCACCTCCGGGACAGGGGGCCCCAGAGACCCAGTACTTC
TRBV9	TRBD1	.	TRBJ2-1	CASTPGQGANEQFF	TGTGCCAGTACGCCGGGACAGGGGGCAAATGAGCAGTTCTTC
TRBV30	.	.	TRBJ2-7	CAWSLDRSYEQYF	TGTGCCTGGAGCCTTGACAGGTCCTACGAGCAGTACTTC
TRBV5-8	TRBD2	.	TRBJ2-2	CASSLPPSGRAIAGELFF	TGTGCCAGCAGCCTACCCCCCAGCGGGAGGGCCATTGCCGGGGAGCTGTTTTTT
TRBV30	.	.	TRBJ2-7	CAWSFRRSNEQYF	TGTGCCTGGAGTTTTCGACGGAGCAACGAGCAGTACTTC
TRBV5-6	.	.	TRBJ1-2	CASSLGGVGRDGYTF	TGTGCCAGCAGCTTGGGAGGCGTAGGGAGGGACGGCTACACCTTC
TRBV7-8	.	.	TRBJ2-7	CASSLSDTVSYEQYF	TGTGCCAGCAGCTTATCTGATACAGTCTCCTACGAGCAGTACTTC
TRBV10-3	TRBD2	.	TRBJ2-3	CAISDSGGARTDTQYF	TGTGCCATCAGTGATAGCGGGGGGGCCCGCACAGATACGCAGTATTTT
TRBV6-5	TRBD2	.	TRBJ2-1	CASSLTSGSYNEQFF	TGTGCCAGCAGCCTGACTAGCGGGAGTTACAATGAGCAGTTCTTC
TRBV2	.	few	TRBJ2-1	CASSEPTQTYNEQFF	TGTGCCAGCAGTGAACCCACACAGACCTACAATGAGCAGTTCTTC
TRBV5-1	TRBD2	.	TRBJ2-3	CASCGGGFTDTQYF	TGCGCCAGCTGCGGGGGGGGATTCACAGATACGCAGTATTTT
TRBV5-8	TRBD1	.	TRBJ1-5	CASSLVGQHNQPQHF	TGTGCCAGCAGCTTGGTGGGACAGCATAATCAGCCCCAGCATTTT
TRBV29-1	.	.	TRBJ2-5	CSAERSGEETQYF	TGCAGCGCAGAAAGAAGCGGAGAAGAGACCCAGTACTTC
TRBV11-1	TRBD2	.	TRBJ2-5	CASSSGLAGGGRETQYF	TGTGCCAGCAGCTCCGGACTAGCGGGAGGGGGTAGAGAGACCCAGTACTTC
TRBV7-6	TRBD1	.	TRBJ2-5	CASSSTGLETQYF	TGTGCCAGCAGCTCGACAGGGTTAGAGACCCAGTACTTC
TRBV5-6	TRBD2	.	TRBJ2-7	CASSLRTSGSSYEQYF	TGTGCCAGCAGCTTAAGGACTAGCGGGAGTTCCTACGAGCAGTACTTC
TRBV5-1	.	.	TRBJ1-2	CASSPGRDRRYGYTF	TGCGCCAGCAGCCCCGGGAGGGACCGACGCTATGGCTACACCTTC
TRBV5-1	.	.	TRBJ2-2	CASTEGIYGGPTGELFF	TGCGCCAGCACCGAGGGGATTTACGGGGGGCCCACCGGGGAGCTGTTTTTT
TRBV27	TRBD2	.	TRBJ2-1	CASRGTSVSEQFF	TGTGCCAGCAGGGGGACTAGCGTAAGTGAGCAGTTCTTC
TRBV11-3	TRBD2	.	TRBJ2-1	CASSLYTLAGEDEQFF	TGTGCCAGCAGCTTGTATACACTAGCGGGAGAGGATGAGCAGTTCTTC
TRBV6-1	TRBD2	once	TRBJ2-2	CASSVLAETGELFF	TGTGCCAGCAGTGTACTAGCGGAGACCGGGGAGCTGTTTTTT
TRBV6-1	.	.	TRBJ2-4	CASSVGRGIANIQYF	TGTGCCAGCAGTGTAGGCCGGGGTATAGCAAACATTCAGTACTTC
TRBV19	.	.	TRBJ1-5	CASSMEQSYQPQHF	TGTGCCAGTAGTATGGAACAGTCATATCAGCCCCAGCATTTT
TRBV4-1	.	few	TRBJ2-7	CASSQVLTTGVSYEQYF	TGCGCCAGCAGCCAAGTTTTGACCACAGGAGTATCCTACGAGCAGTACTTC